Presented here are 29 T cell receptor beta chains from one specimen sequenced in a study of cytomegalovirus exposure and HLA in healthy donors. The study ran its PCR with 60 Vbeta and 13 Jbeta primers. Method: immunoSEQ multiplex PCR; TCRdb's copy keeps in-frame clones and lacks some. Here the sample spans about 150,000 clones, roughly 80% being singletons. Sequencing was done on a sample of PBMCs. All receptors derive from a woman between 40 and 55 years old in good health and CMV-seropositive.

This clone was detected only once. The chain employs TRBV23-1 and TRBJ2-7, with TRBD2 matching over 10 bases. TRBV23-1 is recorded as an ORF, its role being uncertain. The CDR3 consists of 16 residues. After removal of 6 bases from V and 0 bases from J, the junction contained 8 bases not matched to a gene. The CDR3 region is CASRGSGRLSSYEQYF. The CDR3 nucleotides are TGCGCCAGCAGAGGTAGCGGGAGGCTGAGCTCCTACGAGCAGTACTTC.

The chain joins TRBV10-3 to TRBJ2-3, with 9 bases aligning to TRBD2. The CDR3 extends over 14 amino acids. Germline-derived CDR1 and CDR2 are ENHRY and SYGVKD. The junction had 4 bases not matched to a gene; V was cut back by 5 bases and J by 4 bases. CDR3 DNA sequence: TGTGCCATCAGTTCTAGCGGGACCGCAGATACGCAGTATTTT. Translating gives CAISSSGTADTQYF.

The chain links TRBV5-6 to TRBJ2-2, with 7 bases aligning to TRBD1. Germline V gives CDR1 SGHDT, CDR2 YYEEEE. J was trimmed by 4 bases and V by 0 bases; bases with no gene match: 9. This CDR3 has 17 residues. CDR3 nucleotides: TGTGCCAGCAGCTTGGTCGTAGGCTCAGGGGGCACCGGGGAGCTGTTTTTT. It codes for CASSLVVGSGGTGELFF.

Comment on this clone: Other DNA sequences in this sample translate to the same CDR3. This rearrangement joins TRBV6-6 to TRBJ2-2; tentatively, D is TRBD1 (6 bases). The CDR3 runs to 14 residues. Trimming pared 4 bases from V and 7 bases from J, leaving 13 bases between. CDR1 and CDR2 (germline): MNHNY, SVGAGI (reference sequence). This CDR3 is CASSSLGADGELFF. The DNA of the CDR3 is TGTGCCAGCAGTTCATTGGGGGCGGACGGGGAGCTGTTTTTT.

The chain uses TRBV28 and TRBJ1-4; 7 bases are shared with TRBD1. CDR1 MDHEN and CDR2 SYDVKM come from the germline V gene. The CDR3 is made up of 14 amino acids. The trim removed 6 bases at V and 11 bases at J, leaving 12 bases unmatched. CDR3 region: CASSRQGAVKKLFF. DNA of the CDR3: TGTGCCAGCAGCCGACAGGGAGCAGTGAAGAAACTGTTTTTT.

The chain carries TRBV12-5 and TRBJ1-1, with unresolved D. This CDR3 has 12 residues. Germline CDR1 LGHNT, CDR2 FRNRAP. With 3 bases removed from V and 6 bases from J, the gap between germline ends came to 8 bases. This chain's CDR3 is CASGFSAAEAFF. The CDR3 DNA is TGTGCTAGTGGTTTTAGCGCTGCTGAAGCTTTCTTT.

The chain links TRBV7-9 to TRBJ2-3; TRBD1 aligns across 7 bases. The J segment lost 0 bases and the V segment lost 5 bases, leaving 5 bases of the junction unmatched. Germline lookup yields CDR1 SEHNR and CDR2 FQNEAQ (reference sequence). This CDR3 has 15 amino acids. In DNA form, the CDR3 reads TGTGCCAGCAGCCGTGGGACAGCTAGCACAGATACGCAGTATTTT. This encodes CASSRGTASTDTQYF.

This clone was counted a single time. The chain links TRBV5-1 to TRBJ2-3; TRBD1 matches 9 bases. The CDR3 has 17 residues. The J segment lost 1 base and the V segment lost 0 bases, leaving 6 bases of the junction unmatched. CDR1 is SGHRS, CDR2 YFSETQ, per germline. The CDR3 sequence is CASSLDPGQGGTDTQYF. The CDR3 DNA reads as TGCGCCAGCAGCTTGGACCCGGGACAGGGTGGCACAGATACGCAGTATTTT.

This clone was recorded only once. The CDR3 sequence is CASSPVPEREQYF. The CDR3 DNA is TGTGCCAGCTCACCGGTCCCAGAGAGGGAGCAGTACTTC. V is TRBV18 and J is TRBJ2-7; no clear D gene. The length of the CDR3 is 13 residues. The V end was cut by 3 bases, the J end by 7 bases, with 13 bases between. Germline values: CDR1 KGHSH, CDR2 LQKENI.

The genes are TRBV6-1 and TRBJ1-1, with 7 bases matching TRBD1. This CDR3 comprises 16 residues. The ends lost 2 bases at V and 2 bases at J; junction bases unmatched: 8. CDR1 is MNHNS and CDR2 is SASEGT in the germline V gene. The chain's CDR3 is CASSERGRSVNTEAFF. DNA of the CDR3: TGTGCCAGCAGTGAAAGGGGGCGGTCTGTAAACACTGAAGCTTTCTTT.

The chain carries TRBV5-1 and TRBJ2-5; no reliable D call. Germline values: CDR1 SGHRS, CDR2 YFSETQ. V shed 5 bases and J shed 1 base, with 9 bases lying between them. The CDR3 is made up of 13 amino acids. The CDR3 is CASSPGPQETQYF. Here the CDR3 DNA reads TGCGCCAGCAGTCCGGGTCCCCAAGAGACCCAGTACTTC.

The rearrangement joins TRBV28 to TRBJ2-3, with D possibly being TRBD2 (5 bases). The CDR3 length is 15 residues. Germline values: CDR1 MDHEN, CDR2 SYDVKM. The V end lost 6 bases, the J end lost 0 bases, and 13 bases lay between the germline ends. The CDR3 protein is CASRLAPISTDTQYF. The CDR3 DNA reads as TGTGCCAGCAGATTAGCGCCTATTAGCACAGATACGCAGTATTTT. Full variable domain (rest looked up from reference TRBV28 and TRBJ2-3): DVKVTQSSRYLVKRTGEKVFLECVQDMDHENMFWYRQDPGLGLRLIYFSYDVKMKEKGDIPEGYSVSREKKERFSLILESASTNQTSMYLCASRLAPISTDTQYFGPGTRLTVL.

This clone has just a few counts. The J gene is TRBJ2-2, the V gene TRBV6-6, with a tentative D call TRBD2 (6 bases). Germline V gives CDR1 MNHNY, CDR2 SVGAGI (reference sequence). The V and J ends lost 6 bases and 2 bases respectively, with 16 bases between them. This CDR3 has 16 amino acids. The CDR3 loop is CASRLTGTGNTGELFF. In DNA, the CDR3 is TGTGCCAGCAGACTTACGGGGACTGGTAACACCGGGGAGCTGTTTTTT.

The J gene is TRBJ2-3, the V gene TRBV7-2; TRBD1 agrees at 9 bases. The V and J ends lost 5 bases and 4 bases, in that order; junction bases with no gene match: 4. CDR3 size: 14 residues. Germline V CDR1 and CDR2: SGHTA, FQGNSA. The CDR3 bases are TGTGCCAGCAGCCTGGACAGGGGCGCAGATACGCAGTATTTT. This encodes CASSLDRGADTQYF.

The chain recombines TRBV18 with TRBJ2-1, with 9 bases lining up with TRBD2. The CDR3 length is 16 residues. Germline assignment: CDR1 KGHSH and CDR2 LQKENI. Trimming cost V 2 bases and J 2 bases; bases outside gene matches: 4. The CDR3 sequence is CASSPSRGGAYNEQFF. For the CDR3, the DNA is TGTGCCAGCTCACCATCTCGCGGGGGGGCCTACAATGAGCAGTTCTTC. Full variable domain (remainder filled in from reference TRBV18 and TRBJ2-1): NAGVMQNPRHLVRRRGQEARLRCSPMKGHSHVYWYRQLPEEGLKFMVYLQKENIIDESGMPKERFSAEFPKEGPSILRIQQVVRGDSAAYFCASSPSRGGAYNEQFFGPGTRLTVL.

This clone has just one count. The chain has TRBV27 and TRBJ2-7; D remains unclear. The CDR3 contains 15 residues. The ends were cut back, 1 base at V and 4 bases at J, with 14 bases in the middle. Germline assignment: CDR1 MNHEY and CDR2 SMNVEV (reference sequence). The chain's CDR3 is CASSLFAGSGYEQYF. In nucleotides, the CDR3 is TGTGCCAGCAGTTTATTTGCCGGGTCCGGGTACGAGCAGTACTTC.

The J gene is TRBJ2-1, the V gene TRBV19; possibly TRBD1 for D (6 bases). The CDR3 covers 13 residues. V gave up 6 bases and J gave up 0 bases, with 6 bases separating them. Germline assignment: CDR1 LNHDA and CDR2 SQIVND (reference sequence). CDR3 DNA sequence: TGTGCCAGTAGGGACAGCTCCTACAATGAGCAGTTCTTC. Translation: CASRDSSYNEQFF. Variable domain in full (rest from reference TRBV19 and TRBJ2-1): DGGITQSPKYLFRKEGQNVTLSCEQNLNHDAMYWYRQDPGQGLRLIYYSQIVNDFQKGDIAEGYSVSREKKESFPLTVTSAQKNPTAFYLCASRDSSYNEQFFGPGTRLTVL.

This chain uses TRBV7-3 with TRBJ2-1, with D maybe TRBD2 (5 bases). This CDR3 region has 17 residues. V lost 4 bases, J lost 7 bases, and 23 bases lay in between. Per germline, CDR1 SGHTA and CDR2 FQGTGA. The CDR3 loop reads CASSYLGSLFSRNEQFF. The CDR3 coding sequence is TGTGCCAGCAGCTACTTGGGGAGTCTGTTCTCTAGGAATGAGCAGTTCTTC.

This clone was observed a handful of times. This chain connects TRBV27 to TRBJ1-4; D gene ambiguous. The V end was cut by 5 bases, the J end by 8 bases, with 18 bases between. The CDR3 length is 15 residues. Germline CDR1 and CDR2: MNHEY and SMNVEV (reference sequence). The CDR3 DNA is TGTGCCAGCAGTCCCTCCCGGGTGCTCGGGGAAAAACTGTTTTTT. It yields the protein CASSPSRVLGEKLFF.

The sample holds a few counts of this clone. The genes are TRBV27 and TRBJ2-7; 13 bases match TRBD2. CDR3 length: 17 amino acids. Unmatched junction bases numbered 16, after V lost 11 bases and J lost 3 bases. Germline V CDR1 and CDR2: MNHEY, SMNVEV (reference sequence). The CDR3 DNA follows: TGTGCCCTAAGCTCCTGCTTCACTAGCGGGAGGGTCTACGAGCAGTACTTC. Protein sequence: CALSSCFTSGRVYEQYF.

CDR3 nucleotides: TGTGCCAGCACCCTACAGCGGGAGGGCCCCCTTGAGCAGTACTTC. As protein: CASTLQREGPLEQYF. V and J are TRBV6-1 and TRBJ2-5; 10 nucleotides agree with TRBD2. Germline values: CDR1 MNHNS, CDR2 SASEGT. Trimming at V came to 7 bases and at J to 11 bases, leaving 16 bases not matched to a gene. The CDR3 extends over 15 amino acids.

This sequence joins TRBV19 and TRBJ1-2, with D hard to call. Germline CDR1 LNHDA, CDR2 SQIVND (reference sequence). Deletions cut 8 bases from V and 1 base from J, with 8 bases between. This CDR3 is built from 12 residues. Here the CDR3 reads CASQGLNYGYTF. DNA for the CDR3: TGTGCCAGTCAAGGACTTAACTATGGCTACACCTTC.

The chain joins TRBV7-2 to TRBJ2-7, with a weak D call TRBD2 (7 bases). Trimming took 2 bases from V and 2 from J, leaving 10 bases between them. This CDR3 comprises 14 residues. Germline values: CDR1 SGHTA, CDR2 FQGNSA. CDR3 nucleotide sequence: TGTGCCAGCAGCTTAAACGGGGGGCCCTACGAGCAGTACTTC. Its translation is CASSLNGGPYEQYF. The variable domain in full, completed from reference TRBV7-2 and TRBJ2-7, reads GAGVSQSPSNKVTEKGKDVELRCDPISGHTALYWYRQSLGQGLEFLIYFQGNSAPDKSGLPSDRFSAERTGGSVSTLTIQRTQQEDSAVYLCASSLNGGPYEQYFGPGTRLTVT.

The chain has TRBV14 and TRBJ2-3; D is perhaps TRBD2 (6 bases). The CDR3 is 17 residues long. V gave up 4 bases and J gave up 4 bases, with 21 bases separating them. The germline CDR1 and CDR2 sequences are SGHDN and FVKESK. The CDR3 is CASSLGPTSWGPDTQYF. CDR3 bases: TGTGCCAGCAGCCTCGGCCCGACTAGTTGGGGCCCAGATACGCAGTATTTT.

The chain has TRBV28 and TRBJ2-3; 7 positions agree with TRBD2. Germline values: CDR1 MDHEN, CDR2 SYDVKM. J gave up 4 bases and V 3 bases, and 7 bases lay outside the gene matches. The CDR3 runs to 15 residues. CDR3 loop: CASSFPRGSPDTQYF. Here the CDR3 DNA reads TGTGCCAGCAGTTTTCCCCGCGGGAGCCCAGATACGCAGTATTTT.

V is TRBV2 and J is TRBJ1-5; 9 nucleotides line up with TRBD1. Germline V lookup: CDR1 SNHLY, CDR2 FYNNEI. V dropped 5 bases and J dropped 2; count of bases not matched to a gene: 7. The CDR3 is 16 amino acids. The CDR3 coding sequence is TGTGCCAGCAGTACCACACAGGGGGCGGGCAATCAGCCCCAGCATTTT. Its protein is CASSTTQGAGNQPQHF.

The chain is built from TRBV18 and TRBJ1-4, with D unresolved. The V and J ends lost 2 bases and 4 bases respectively, with 8 bases between them. CDR3 length equals 14 residues. Germline assignment: CDR1 KGHSH and CDR2 LQKENI. The CDR3 here is CASSPGLDNEKLFF. As DNA, the CDR3 is TGTGCCAGCTCACCAGGACTGGATAATGAAAAACTGTTTTTT.

This clone has only a few counts. This chain uses TRBV18 with TRBJ1-1; 7 bases match TRBD1. After removal of 4 bases from V and 4 bases from J, the junction contained 12 bases not matched to a gene. Germline values: CDR1 KGHSH, CDR2 LQKENI. The CDR3 extends over 16 amino acids. The CDR3 DNA reads TGTGCCAGCTCACTAACCCCGACAGGGATGGGCACTGAAGCTTTCTTT. It codes for CASSLTPTGMGTEAFF.

In this sample, this clone turned up once. The V and J genes are TRBV5-5 and TRBJ2-2, with D perhaps TRBD1 (5 bases). This CDR3 region has 15 residues. The V gene lost 1 base and the J gene lost 2 bases, with 9 bases spanning the gap. Germline lookup yields CDR1 SGHKS and CDR2 YYEKEE (reference sequence). The CDR3 nucleotides are TGTGCCAGCAGCTTGTACGGACAAAACACCGGGGAGCTGTTTTTT. This sequence encodes CASSLYGQNTGELFF. Drawing the rest from reference TRBV5-5 and TRBJ2-2, the complete variable domain is DAGVTQSPTHLIKTRGQQVTLRCSPISGHKSVSWYQQVLGQGPQFIFQYYEKEERGRGNFPDRFSARQFPNYSSELNVNALLLGDSALYLCASSLYGQNTGELFFGEGSRLTVL.